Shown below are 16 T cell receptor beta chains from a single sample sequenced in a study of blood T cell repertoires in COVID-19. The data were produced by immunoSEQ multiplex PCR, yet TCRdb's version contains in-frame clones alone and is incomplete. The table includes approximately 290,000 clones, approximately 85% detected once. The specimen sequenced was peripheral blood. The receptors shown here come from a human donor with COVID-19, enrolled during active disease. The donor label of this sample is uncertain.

CDR3 region: CAWRTRAGGRNEQFF. CDR3 bases: TGTGCCTGGAGGACTAGGGCAGGGGGGCGCAATGAGCAGTTCTTC. The V call is TRBV30, the J call TRBJ2-1, with D perhaps TRBD1 (7 bases). Looked up from germline, CDR1 is GTSNPN and CDR2 is SVGIG (reference sequence). This CDR3 has 15 amino acids. Trimming shortened V by 3 bases and J by 6 bases, and 18 bases separated the two germline ends.

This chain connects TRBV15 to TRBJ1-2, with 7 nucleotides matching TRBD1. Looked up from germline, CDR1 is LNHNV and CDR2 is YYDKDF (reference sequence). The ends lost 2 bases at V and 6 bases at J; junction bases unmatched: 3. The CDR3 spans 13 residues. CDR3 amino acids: CATSRLTGDGYTF. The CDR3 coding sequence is TGTGCCACCAGCAGACTCACAGGGGATGGCTACACCTTC.

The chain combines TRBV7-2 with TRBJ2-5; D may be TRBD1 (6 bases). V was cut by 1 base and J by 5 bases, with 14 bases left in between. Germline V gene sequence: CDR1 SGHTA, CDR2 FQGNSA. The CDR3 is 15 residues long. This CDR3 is CASSLVGAAGETQYF. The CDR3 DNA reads TGTGCCAGCAGCTTAGTGGGGGCCGCTGGGGAGACCCAGTACTTC.

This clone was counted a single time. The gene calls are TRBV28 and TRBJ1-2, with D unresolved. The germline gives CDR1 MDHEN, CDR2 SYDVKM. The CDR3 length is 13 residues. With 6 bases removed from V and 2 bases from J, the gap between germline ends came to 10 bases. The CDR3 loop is CASRFQENYGYTF. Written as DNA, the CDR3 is TGTGCCAGCAGATTCCAGGAAAACTATGGCTACACCTTC.

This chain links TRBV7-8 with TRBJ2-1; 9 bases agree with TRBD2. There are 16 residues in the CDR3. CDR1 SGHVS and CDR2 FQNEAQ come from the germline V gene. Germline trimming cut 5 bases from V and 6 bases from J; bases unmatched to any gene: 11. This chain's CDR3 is CASSQEAGGPFNEQFF. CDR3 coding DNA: TGTGCCAGCAGCCAAGAGGCGGGAGGGCCTTTCAATGAGCAGTTCTTC.

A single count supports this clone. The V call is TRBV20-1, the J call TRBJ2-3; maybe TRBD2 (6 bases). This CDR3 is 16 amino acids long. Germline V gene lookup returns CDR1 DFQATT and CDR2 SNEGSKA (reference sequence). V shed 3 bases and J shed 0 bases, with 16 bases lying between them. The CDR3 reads CSASGGRTPSTDTQYF. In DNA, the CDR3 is TGCAGTGCTAGTGGGGGGAGGACCCCTAGCACAGATACGCAGTATTTT.

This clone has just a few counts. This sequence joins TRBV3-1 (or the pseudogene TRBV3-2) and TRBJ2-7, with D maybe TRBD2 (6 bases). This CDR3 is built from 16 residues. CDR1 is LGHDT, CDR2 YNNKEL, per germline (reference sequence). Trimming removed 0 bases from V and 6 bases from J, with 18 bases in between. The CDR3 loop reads CASSQEWGRTGGEQYF. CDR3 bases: TGTGCCAGCAGCCAAGAATGGGGACGGACCGGGGGCGAGCAGTACTTC.

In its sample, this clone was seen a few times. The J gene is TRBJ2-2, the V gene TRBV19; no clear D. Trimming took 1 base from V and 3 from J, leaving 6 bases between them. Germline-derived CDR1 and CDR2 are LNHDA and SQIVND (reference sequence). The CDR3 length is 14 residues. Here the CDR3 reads CASSIGPYTGELFF. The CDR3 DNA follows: TGTGCCAGTAGTATAGGGCCATACACCGGGGAGCTGTTTTTT.

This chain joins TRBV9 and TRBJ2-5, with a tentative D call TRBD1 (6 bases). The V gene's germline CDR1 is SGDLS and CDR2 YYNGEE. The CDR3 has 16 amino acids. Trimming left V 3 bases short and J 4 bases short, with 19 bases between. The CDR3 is CASSAFDSLGGETQYF. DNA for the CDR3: TGTGCCAGCAGCGCTTTCGACAGCCTAGGGGGAGAGACCCAGTACTTC.

Written as DNA, the CDR3 is TGTGCCAGCAGCTTGGCCTACGGAAACACCATATATTTT. This translates into CASSLAYGNTIYF. This chain joins TRBV5-4 and TRBJ1-3, with no clear D. Trimming removed 0 bases at V and 4 bases at J, with 5 bases between. The CDR3 loop spans 13 amino acids. Per the germline V gene, CDR1 is SGHNT and CDR2 is YYREEE (reference sequence).

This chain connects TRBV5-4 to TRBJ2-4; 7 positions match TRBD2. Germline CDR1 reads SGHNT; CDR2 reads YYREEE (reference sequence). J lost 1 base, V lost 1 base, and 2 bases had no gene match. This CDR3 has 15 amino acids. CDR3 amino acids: CASSLLGGAKNIQYF. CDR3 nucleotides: TGTGCCAGCAGCTTGCTGGGGGGGGCCAAAAACATTCAGTACTTC.

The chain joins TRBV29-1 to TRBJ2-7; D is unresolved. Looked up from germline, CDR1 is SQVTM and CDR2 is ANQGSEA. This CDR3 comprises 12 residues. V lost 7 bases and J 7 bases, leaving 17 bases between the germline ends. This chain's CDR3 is CSAARHAGEQYF. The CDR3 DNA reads TGCAGCGCCGCAAGACATGCCGGAGAGCAGTACTTC.

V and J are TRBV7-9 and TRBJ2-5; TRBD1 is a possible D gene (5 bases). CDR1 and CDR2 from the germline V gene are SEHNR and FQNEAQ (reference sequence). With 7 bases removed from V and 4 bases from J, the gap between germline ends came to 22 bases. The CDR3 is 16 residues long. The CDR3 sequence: CASTQGAIHDLETQYF. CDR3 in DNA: TGTGCCAGCACCCAAGGGGCGATCCATGATTTAGAGACCCAGTACTTC.

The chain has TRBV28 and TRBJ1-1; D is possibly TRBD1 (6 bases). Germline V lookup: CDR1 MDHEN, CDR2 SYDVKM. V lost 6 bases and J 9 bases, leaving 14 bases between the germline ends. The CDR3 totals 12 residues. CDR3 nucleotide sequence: TGTGCCAGCAGAACACAGGGTCATCAAGCTTTCTTT. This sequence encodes CASRTQGHQAFF.

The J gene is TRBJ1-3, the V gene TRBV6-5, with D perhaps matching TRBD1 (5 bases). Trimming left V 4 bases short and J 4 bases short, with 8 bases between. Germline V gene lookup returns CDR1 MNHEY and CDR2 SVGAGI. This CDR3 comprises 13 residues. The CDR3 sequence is CASSSGGGNTIYF. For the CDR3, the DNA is TGTGCCAGCAGTTCGGGGGGAGGAAACACCATATATTTT.

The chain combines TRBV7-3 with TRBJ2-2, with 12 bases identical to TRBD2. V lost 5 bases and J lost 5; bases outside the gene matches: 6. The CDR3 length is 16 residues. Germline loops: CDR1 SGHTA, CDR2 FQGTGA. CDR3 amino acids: CASSLRTSGETGELFF. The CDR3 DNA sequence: TGTGCCAGCAGCCTCCGGACTAGCGGGGAAACCGGGGAGCTGTTTTTT.